The present T cell receptor (beta chain) was sequenced within a study of cytotoxic CD8 clonotypes in ibrutinib-treated CLL. Across the study: Within the patient group, eleven to twelve were relapsed/refractory and around 15 treatment-naive, and 17 to 18 were IGHV unmutated. General observations from the study: Among the clonotypes, public ones were uncommon and contracted or held stable on treatment.

The CDR3 is 15 amino acids in total, end residues counted. CDR1 is SGHVS and CDR2 is FNYEAQ in the germline V gene. A note on this clone: Its antigen remains unidentified. The DNA is left out, because the CDR3 cannot be placed on it with certainty; the CDR3 is given as TCRdb lists it.

Sequenced by immunoSEQ multiplex PCR; TCRdb stores in-frame clones only, minus some. The sample contains hundreds of thousands of clones, roughly 77% of which appear only once. Sequenced here: PBMCs, sampled after 12 months of ibrutinib treatment. The source is a human donor with chronic lymphocytic leukemia. V and J are TRBV7-6 and TRBJ1-2; the D call of TRBD1 is as the table states it, not checked on the DNA. CDR3 loop: CASSSWGQGARIDTF.